The clone carrying this T cell receptor (beta chain) has just a few counts. Its antigen is still unknown. Other DNA sequences within the sample encode an identical CDR3. This sample stems from a study of beta chain features in type 1 diabetes. On the study more broadly: Regarding age, gender and cell yields, patients proved similar to healthy donors. Whole-study results and caveats: PCR could preferentially amplify shorter templates, alike in patients and controls. Shortening that was moderate but significant affected the TCRB CDR3s of Type 1 diabetes patients in all four CD4+ subsets.

Investigators reverse transcribed all isolated RNA, so they sequenced expressed TCRB transcripts. The assay was immunoSEQ multiplex PCR, and TCRdb's table has in-frame clones only and misses some. Of about 640,000 clones in the sample, over 10% were seen once. The V end lost 6 bases, the J end lost 1 base, and 9 bases lay between the germline ends. The CDR3 contains 13 residues. Germline CDR1 is MNHEY and CDR2 is SVGAGI. The rearrangement links TRBV6-5 to TRBJ1-2; D gene unclear. This receptor was taken from a man aged 25 to 40 with type 1 diabetes. The sequenced sample was naive CD4+ T cells from blood. This chain's CDR3 is CASSLDGNYGYTF. For the CDR3, the DNA is TGTGCCAGCAGCCTCGACGGTAACTATGGCTACACCTTC.